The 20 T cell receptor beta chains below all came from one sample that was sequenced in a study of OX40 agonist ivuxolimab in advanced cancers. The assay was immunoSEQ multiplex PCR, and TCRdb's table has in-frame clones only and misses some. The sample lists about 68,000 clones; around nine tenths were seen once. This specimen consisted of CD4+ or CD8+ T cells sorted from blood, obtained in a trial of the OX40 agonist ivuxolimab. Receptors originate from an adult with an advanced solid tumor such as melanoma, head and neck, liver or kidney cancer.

CDR3 amino acids: CASSNPDREHLYEQYF. CDR3 DNA sequence: TGTGCCAGTAGTAATCCGGACAGAGAGCATTTATACGAGCAGTACTTC. J is TRBJ2-7 and V is TRBV19, with D tentatively TRBD1 (6 bases). Trimming pared 4 bases from V and 4 bases from J, leaving 20 bases between. Germline CDR1 LNHDA, CDR2 SQIVND (reference sequence). This CDR3 is 16 amino acids long.

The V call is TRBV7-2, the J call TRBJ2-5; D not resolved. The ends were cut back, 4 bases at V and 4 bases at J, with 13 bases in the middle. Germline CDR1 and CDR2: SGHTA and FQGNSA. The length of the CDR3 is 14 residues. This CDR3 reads CASSSIPSSETQYF. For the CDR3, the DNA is TGTGCCAGCAGCTCAATACCCTCATCAGAGACCCAGTACTTC.

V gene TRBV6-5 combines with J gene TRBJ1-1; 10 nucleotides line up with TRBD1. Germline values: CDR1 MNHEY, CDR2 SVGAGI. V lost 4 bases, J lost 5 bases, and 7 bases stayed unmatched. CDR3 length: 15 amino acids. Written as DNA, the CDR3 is TGTGCCAGCAGTTCCAGGACAGGGGGAGGAACTGAAGCTTTCTTT. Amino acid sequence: CASSSRTGGGTEAFF.

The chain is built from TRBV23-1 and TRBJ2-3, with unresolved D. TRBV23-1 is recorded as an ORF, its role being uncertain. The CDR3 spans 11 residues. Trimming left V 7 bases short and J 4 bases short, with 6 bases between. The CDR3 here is CASKAADTQYF. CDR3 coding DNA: TGCGCCAGCAAGGCGGCAGATACGCAGTATTTT.

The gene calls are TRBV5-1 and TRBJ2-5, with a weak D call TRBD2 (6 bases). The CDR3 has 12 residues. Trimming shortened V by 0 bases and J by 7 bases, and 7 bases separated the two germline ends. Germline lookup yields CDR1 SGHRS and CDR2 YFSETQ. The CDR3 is CASSLAGGTQYF. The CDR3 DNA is TGCGCCAGCAGCTTGGCCGGGGGGACCCAGTACTTC.

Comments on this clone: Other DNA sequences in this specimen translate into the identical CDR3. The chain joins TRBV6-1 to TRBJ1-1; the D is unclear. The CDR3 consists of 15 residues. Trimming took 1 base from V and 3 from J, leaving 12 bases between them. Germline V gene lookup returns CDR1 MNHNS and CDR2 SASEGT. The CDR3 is CASSEDPGGDTEAFF. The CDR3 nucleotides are TGTGCCAGCAGTGAAGATCCAGGAGGCGACACTGAAGCTTTCTTT.

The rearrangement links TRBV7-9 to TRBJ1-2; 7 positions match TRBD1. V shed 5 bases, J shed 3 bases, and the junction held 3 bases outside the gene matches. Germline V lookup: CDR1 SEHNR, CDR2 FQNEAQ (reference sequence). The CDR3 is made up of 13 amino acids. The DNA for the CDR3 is TGTGCCAGCAGCCGAGACAGGGACTATGGCTACACCTTC. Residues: CASSRDRDYGYTF.

The CDR3 sequence: CASSGSLGTGFYEQYF. The CDR3 coding sequence is TGTGCCAGCAGTGGGTCCCTCGGGACAGGTTTTTACGAGCAGTACTTC. This chain links TRBV6-1 with TRBJ2-7, with TRBD1 identical over 8 bases. J was trimmed by 4 bases and V by 4 bases; bases with no gene match: 12. This CDR3 has 16 amino acids. CDR1 and CDR2 from the germline V gene are MNHNS and SASEGT.

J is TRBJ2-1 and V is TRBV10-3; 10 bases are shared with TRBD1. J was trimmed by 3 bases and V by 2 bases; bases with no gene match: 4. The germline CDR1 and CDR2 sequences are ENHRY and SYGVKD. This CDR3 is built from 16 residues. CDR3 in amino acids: CAISETRDRGYNEQFF. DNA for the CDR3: TGTGCCATCAGTGAGACCCGGGACAGGGGCTACAATGAGCAGTTCTTC.

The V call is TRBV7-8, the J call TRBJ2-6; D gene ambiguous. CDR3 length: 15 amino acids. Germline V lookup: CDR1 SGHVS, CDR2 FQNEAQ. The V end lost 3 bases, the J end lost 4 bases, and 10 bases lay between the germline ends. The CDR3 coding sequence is TGTGCCAGCAGCTTCGAGCTTCCCGGGGCCAACGTCCTGACTTTC. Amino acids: CASSFELPGANVLTF.

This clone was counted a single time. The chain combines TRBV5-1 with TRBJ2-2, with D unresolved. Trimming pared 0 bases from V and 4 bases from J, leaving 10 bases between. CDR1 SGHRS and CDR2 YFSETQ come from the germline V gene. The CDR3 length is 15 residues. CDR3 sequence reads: CASSLEHSFTGELFF. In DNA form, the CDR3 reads TGCGCCAGCAGCTTGGAACACAGTTTCACCGGGGAGCTGTTTTTT.

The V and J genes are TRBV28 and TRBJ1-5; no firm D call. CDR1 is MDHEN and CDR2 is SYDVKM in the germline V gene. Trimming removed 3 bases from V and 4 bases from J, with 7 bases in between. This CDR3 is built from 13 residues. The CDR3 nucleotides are TGTGCCAGCAGTTTGGCTGGGAATCAGCCCCAGCATTTT. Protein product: CASSLAGNQPQHF.

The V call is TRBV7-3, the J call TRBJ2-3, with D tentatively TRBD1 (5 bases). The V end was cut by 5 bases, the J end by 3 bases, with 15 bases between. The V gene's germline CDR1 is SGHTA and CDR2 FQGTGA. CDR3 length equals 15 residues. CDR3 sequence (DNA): TGTGCCAGCAGCCCCAGGGCGCTGCAAACAGATACGCAGTATTTT. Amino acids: CASSPRALQTDTQYF.

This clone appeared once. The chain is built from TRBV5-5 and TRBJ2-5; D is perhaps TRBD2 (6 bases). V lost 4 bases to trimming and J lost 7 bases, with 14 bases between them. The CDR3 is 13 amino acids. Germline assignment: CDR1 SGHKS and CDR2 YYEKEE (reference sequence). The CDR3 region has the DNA TGTGCCAGCAGCGGGCGCGGGGACGGGACCCAGTACTTC. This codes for CASSGRGDGTQYF.

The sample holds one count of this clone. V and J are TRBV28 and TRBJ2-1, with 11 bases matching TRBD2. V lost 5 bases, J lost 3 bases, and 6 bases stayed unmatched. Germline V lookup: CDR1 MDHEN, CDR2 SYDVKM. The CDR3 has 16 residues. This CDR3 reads CASSPKGLAGYNEQFF. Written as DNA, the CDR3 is TGTGCCAGCAGTCCGAAAGGACTAGCGGGCTACAATGAGCAGTTCTTC. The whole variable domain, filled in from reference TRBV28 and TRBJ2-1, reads DVKVTQSSRYLVKRTGEKVFLECVQDMDHENMFWYRQDPGLGLRLIYFSYDVKMKEKGDIPEGYSVSREKKERFSLILESASTNQTSMYLCASSPKGLAGYNEQFFGPGTRLTVL.

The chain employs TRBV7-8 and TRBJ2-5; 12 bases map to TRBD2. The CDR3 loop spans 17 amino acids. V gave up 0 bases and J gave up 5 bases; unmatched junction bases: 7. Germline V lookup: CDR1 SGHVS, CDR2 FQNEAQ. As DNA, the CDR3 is TGTGCCAGCAGCTTAGCGAGACTAGCGGGAGATCCCGAGACCCAGTACTTC. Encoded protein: CASSLARLAGDPETQYF.

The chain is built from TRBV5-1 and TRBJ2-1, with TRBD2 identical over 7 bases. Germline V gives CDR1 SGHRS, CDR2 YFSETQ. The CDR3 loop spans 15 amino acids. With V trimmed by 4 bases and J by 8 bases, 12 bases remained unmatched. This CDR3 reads CASSPLTSIGDEQFF. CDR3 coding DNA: TGCGCCAGCAGCCCGTTGACTAGCATAGGCGATGAGCAGTTCTTC.

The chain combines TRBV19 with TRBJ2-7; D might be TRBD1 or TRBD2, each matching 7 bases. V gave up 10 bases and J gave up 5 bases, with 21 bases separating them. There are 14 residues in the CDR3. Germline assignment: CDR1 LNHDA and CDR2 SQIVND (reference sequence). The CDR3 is CATNPQGGRDEQYF. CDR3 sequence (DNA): TGTGCCACCAACCCCCAGGGGGGGCGCGACGAGCAGTACTTC.

The CDR3 nucleotides are TGTGCCAGCAGCGTAGACCTAGGGACCTACGAGCAGTACTTC. Translating it yields CASSVDLGTYEQYF. V and J are TRBV9 and TRBJ2-7; D ambiguous. The CDR3 runs to 14 residues. Germline V lookup: CDR1 SGDLS, CDR2 YYNGEE. Deletions cut 0 bases from V and 2 bases from J, with 9 bases between.

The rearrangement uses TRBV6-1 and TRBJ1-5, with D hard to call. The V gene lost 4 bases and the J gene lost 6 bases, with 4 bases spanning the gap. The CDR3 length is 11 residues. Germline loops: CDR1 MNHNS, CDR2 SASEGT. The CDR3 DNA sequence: TGTGCCAGCAGTGTGACTCAGCCCCAGCATTTT. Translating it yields CASSVTQPQHF.